Listed here are 28 T cell receptor beta chains from one sample, sequenced in a study of cytomegalovirus exposure and HLA in healthy donors. Primers: 60 Vbeta forward and 13 Jbeta reverse. TCRdb's table, derived via immunoSEQ multiplex PCR, lists solely in-frame clones and lacks some. The sample carries about 120,000 clones, around 78% recorded once. The sequenced sample consisted of PBMCs. The receptors were gathered from a woman between 25 and 40 years old in good health and CMV-seropositive.

The V and J genes are TRBV5-1 and TRBJ2-1; D ambiguous. Per germline, CDR1 SGHRS and CDR2 YFSETQ. Trimming stripped 2 bases from V and 0 bases from J, with 6 bases between. The CDR3 covers 14 residues. This chain's CDR3 is CASSFALSYNEQFF. The CDR3, as DNA: TGCGCCAGCAGCTTTGCGCTCTCCTACAATGAGCAGTTCTTC.

The chain employs TRBV6-6 and TRBJ2-7; 10 positions agree with TRBD1. Germline trimming cut 2 bases from V and 4 bases from J; bases unmatched to any gene: 2. CDR3 length: 14 amino acids. Per germline, CDR1 MNHNY and CDR2 SVGAGI (reference sequence). CDR3 protein: CASSYGTGAYEQYF. Here the CDR3 DNA reads TGTGCCAGCAGTTACGGGACAGGGGCGTACGAGCAGTACTTC.

This clone was detected only a few times. The rearrangement links TRBV6-1 to TRBJ2-3; 7 nucleotides align to TRBD2. CDR1 MNHNS and CDR2 SASEGT come from the germline V gene. The J segment lost 6 bases and the V segment lost 10 bases, leaving 7 bases of the junction unmatched. CDR3 length: 12 amino acids. The CDR3 loop reads CATAGVGDTQYF. CDR3 bases: TGTGCCACCGCGGGGGTAGGGGATACGCAGTATTTT.

This clone was seen a few times. This sequence joins TRBV7-2 and TRBJ2-6, with 10 bases fitting TRBD1. Germline CDR1 and CDR2: SGHTA and FQGNSA. This CDR3 has 18 residues. Trimming at V came to 5 bases and at J to 3 bases, leaving 10 bases not matched to a gene. Here the CDR3 DNA reads TGTGCCAGCAGCCAAGCTATAGGGACAGGGGATGGGGCCAACGTCCTGACTTTC. Its translation is CASSQAIGTGDGANVLTF.

V and J are TRBV6-5 and TRBJ2-1; 7 nucleotides match TRBD2. The germline V gene has CDR1 MNHEY and CDR2 SVGAGI. J was trimmed by 7 bases and V by 0 bases; bases with no gene match: 0. The CDR3 runs 13 residues. CDR3 bases: TGTGCCAGCAGTTACTCTAGCGGGAATGAGCAGTTCTTC. It encodes CASSYSSGNEQFF.

In this sample, this clone turned up a few times. This chain links TRBV2 with TRBJ2-1; a weak D match, TRBD2 (6 bases). The CDR3 extends over 14 amino acids. CDR1 is SNHLY and CDR2 is FYNNEI in the germline V gene. Deletions cut 6 bases from V and 1 base from J, with 10 bases between. The CDR3 here is CASSKAGSYNEQFF. The CDR3 region has the DNA TGTGCCAGCAGCAAAGCGGGTTCCTACAATGAGCAGTTCTTC.

This clone was seen only once. The chain employs TRBV19 and TRBJ1-1; TRBD1 matches 9 bases. The J segment lost 4 bases and the V segment lost 7 bases, leaving 4 bases of the junction unmatched. Germline CDR1 and CDR2: LNHDA and SQIVND (reference sequence). CDR3 size: 13 residues. In nucleotides, the CDR3 is TGTGCCAGTAAGGGACAGGGCGGCACTGAAGCTTTCTTT. This encodes CASKGQGGTEAFF.

The genes are TRBV9 and TRBJ2-5, with a weak D call TRBD2 (6 bases). Per the germline V gene, CDR1 is SGDLS and CDR2 is YYNGEE. The length of the CDR3 is 12 residues. V was pared by 2 bases and J by 5 bases, with 7 bases between. CDR3 protein: CASSVEGETQYF. In DNA, the CDR3 is TGTGCCAGCAGCGTGGAGGGTGAGACCCAGTACTTC. The full variable domain, completed using reference TRBV9 and TRBJ2-5, is DSGVTQTPKHLITATGQRVTLRCSPRSGDLSVYWYQQSLDQGLQFLIQYYNGEERAKGNILERFSAQQFPDLHSELNLSSLELGDSALYFCASSVEGETQYFGPGTRLLVL.

Note on this clone: Other DNA sequences from this sample encode an identical CDR3 as well. The chain links TRBV9 to TRBJ1-1; a possible D gene is TRBD1 (5 bases). From germline, CDR1 is SGDLS and CDR2 YYNGEE. The CDR3 loop spans 14 amino acids. V was shortened by 0 bases and J by 0 bases, with 6 bases between the two germline ends. CDR3: CASSVGGVNTEAFF. As DNA, the CDR3 is TGTGCCAGCAGCGTAGGGGGGGTGAACACTGAAGCTTTCTTT.

This clone was detected once. J is TRBJ1-2 and V is TRBV6-5, with 7 bases that match TRBD1. Germline V gene lookup returns CDR1 MNHEY and CDR2 SVGAGI. V gave up 6 bases and J gave up 6 bases; unmatched junction bases: 7. This CDR3 spans 13 amino acids. CDR3: CASSLTGTDGYTF. The CDR3 DNA follows: TGTGCCAGCAGCCTCACCGGGACAGATGGCTACACCTTC.

The chain has TRBV7-6 and TRBJ2-5; D is ambiguous. The CDR3 has 13 residues. Between the trimmed V and J ends, which lost 1 base and 11 bases, there was a span of 14 bases. Per germline, CDR1 SGHVS and CDR2 FNYEAQ. The CDR3 region is CASSLGGYTEQYF. The CDR3 nucleotides read TGTGCCAGCAGCTTAGGCGGATATACGGAGCAGTACTTC.

This rearrangement joins TRBV5-6 to TRBJ1-3; TRBD1 agrees at 9 bases. V lost 4 bases to trimming and J lost 4 bases; unmatched junction nucleotides: 3. Per the germline V gene, CDR1 is SGHDT and CDR2 is YYEEEE. The length of the CDR3 is 14 residues. The chain's CDR3 is CASSQTGGGNTIYF. In DNA form, the CDR3 reads TGTGCCAGCAGCCAGACAGGGGGAGGAAACACCATATATTTT.

CDR3 DNA sequence: TGCGCCAGCAGCCAAACAGACAGAGAGCAGTACTTC. This translates into CASSQTDREQYF. The chain has TRBV4-3 and TRBJ2-7; D is possibly TRBD1 (5 bases). The CDR3 is made up of 12 amino acids. Per the germline V gene, CDR1 is LGHNA and CDR2 is YSLEER. V lost 2 bases to trimming and J lost 7 bases, with 9 bases between them.

This clone was counted between two and nine times. The chain carries TRBV20-1 and TRBJ1-1; 9 bases fit TRBD1. The germline V gene encodes CDR1 DFQATT and CDR2 SNEGSKA (reference sequence). This CDR3 spans 11 amino acids. The junction had 7 bases not matched to a gene; V was cut back by 6 bases and J by 11 bases. The CDR3 sequence: CSARQGEMAFF. DNA of the CDR3: TGCAGTGCAAGACAGGGGGAAATGGCTTTCTTT.

This chain links TRBV6-5 with TRBJ2-5, with no clear D. Trimming cost V 7 bases and J 0 bases, with 9 bases left between them. This CDR3 is built from 13 residues. The germline CDR1 and CDR2 sequences are MNHEY and SVGAGI. CDR3 bases: TGTGCCAGCACGGAACAGTACCAAGAGACCCAGTACTTC. Amino acids: CASTEQYQETQYF.

This chain connects TRBV11-2 to TRBJ2-1, with a possible D match to TRBD2 (5 bases). The CDR3 sequence is 13 residues long. Germline V gene lookup returns CDR1 SGHAT and CDR2 FQNNGV. V lost 0 bases, J lost 9 bases, and 9 bases lay in between. The CDR3 is CASSLELVSEQFF. The CDR3, as DNA: TGTGCCAGCAGCTTAGAACTAGTGAGTGAGCAGTTCTTC.

This chain links TRBV28 with TRBJ1-1, with D possibly matching TRBD1 (6 bases). Germline V lookup: CDR1 MDHEN, CDR2 SYDVKM. V dropped 6 bases and J dropped 3 bases, with 14 bases sitting between them. The CDR3 is 14 residues long. DNA of the CDR3: TGTGCCAGCAGATATAAACAGGGTTACACTGAAGCTTTCTTT. It encodes CASRYKQGYTEAFF.

The V call is TRBV9, the J call TRBJ2-3; D possibly corresponds to TRBD1 (5 bases). Germline values: CDR1 SGDLS, CDR2 YYNGEE. The CDR3 has 13 residues. Trimming stripped 0 bases from V and 11 bases from J, with 13 bases between. Written as DNA, the CDR3 is TGTGCCAGCAGCGTAGAGCAGGGTACTGGGCAGTATTTT. Protein product: CASSVEQGTGQYF.

The chain joins TRBV7-2 to TRBJ1-6; unclear D gene. Trimming removed 3 bases at V and 7 bases at J, with 10 bases between. CDR1 is SGHTA, CDR2 FQGNSA, per germline. The CDR3 loop spans 14 amino acids. The CDR3 DNA is TGTGCCAGCAGCTTGACATTTGGGAATTCACCCCTCCACTTT. The encoded protein is CASSLTFGNSPLHF.

The gene calls are TRBV7-2 and TRBJ1-6; D unresolved. Germline V CDR1 and CDR2: SGHTA, FQGNSA. V lost 5 bases to trimming and J lost 10 bases, with 18 bases between them. CDR3 size: 15 residues. The CDR3 DNA is TGTGCCAGCAGCGTAGGCGGCGGGTTGAGGTCACCCCTCCACTTT. Translation gives CASSVGGGLRSPLHF.

The V call is TRBV18, the J call TRBJ2-2, with a tentative D call TRBD1 (6 bases). V lost 0 bases, J lost 6 bases, and 14 bases lay in between. The germline gives CDR1 KGHSH, CDR2 LQKENI. CDR3 size: 16 residues. The CDR3 loop is CASSPPKRGQAGELFF. As DNA, the CDR3 is TGTGCCAGCTCACCACCGAAGAGGGGACAAGCCGGGGAGCTGTTTTTT.

This clone occurred once. The chain couples TRBV9 to TRBJ1-1; 7 positions match TRBD1. CDR3 size: 15 residues. The ends lost 3 bases at V and 2 bases at J; junction bases unmatched: 7. Germline lookup yields CDR1 SGDLS and CDR2 YYNGEE. This CDR3 reads CASSGVRDRNTEAFF. The CDR3 DNA is TGTGCCAGCAGCGGGGTCCGGGACAGAAACACTGAAGCTTTCTTT.

The chain couples TRBV28 to TRBJ2-5; possibly TRBD2 for D (6 bases). Trimming took 7 bases from V and 4 from J, leaving 13 bases between them. Germline CDR1 and CDR2: MDHEN and SYDVKM. The CDR3 runs 13 residues. The CDR3 DNA follows: TGTGCCAGCACCCCCTCCGGGGGAGAGACCCAGTACTTC. Amino acids: CASTPSGGETQYF.

V and J are TRBV7-9 and TRBJ2-1; possibly TRBD1 for D (5 bases). Germline V lookup: CDR1 SEHNR, CDR2 FQNEAQ (reference sequence). The CDR3 length is 12 residues. The ends were cut back, 7 bases at V and 4 bases at J, with 8 bases in the middle. The CDR3 region has the DNA TGTGCCAGCATTCAGGGTTACAATGAGCAGTTCTTC. Translation: CASIQGYNEQFF.

The V and J genes are TRBV28 and TRBJ2-7, with TRBD2 matching over 8 bases. Trimming took 5 bases from V and 9 from J; bases not matched to a gene: 6. The CDR3 contains 12 residues. The germline V gene encodes CDR1 MDHEN and CDR2 SYDVKM. CDR3 residues: CASSPGLDRQYF. The DNA of the CDR3 is TGTGCCAGCAGTCCGGGACTAGACAGGCAGTACTTC.

This chain links TRBV28 with TRBJ2-7; the match to TRBD1 covers 9 bases. This CDR3 is 15 amino acids long. Germline CDR1 reads MDHEN; CDR2 reads SYDVKM. Losses at the gene ends were 6 bases for V and 4 bases for J; bases not matched to a gene: 10. The CDR3, as DNA: TGTGCCAGCAGCGCCGGGACAGGGCTGTTGTACGAGCAGTACTTC. This sequence encodes CASSAGTGLLYEQYF.

The chain couples TRBV7-9 to TRBJ2-7; D is undetermined. The ends were cut back, 3 bases at V and 1 base at J, with 7 bases in the middle. Germline CDR1 reads SEHNR; CDR2 reads FQNEAQ (reference sequence). The CDR3 runs to 13 residues. CDR3 nucleotides: TGTGCCAGCAGCTTTAGCATGTCCTACGAGCAGTACTTC. Its protein product is CASSFSMSYEQYF.

This clone was counted only a few times. The chain uses TRBV5-5 and TRBJ2-5; 8 bases line up with TRBD2. The trim removed 3 bases at V and 3 bases at J, leaving 4 bases unmatched. CDR3 length equals 14 residues. Germline CDR1 reads SGHKS; CDR2 reads YYEKEE (reference sequence). The CDR3 region is CASSSGLAKETQYF. CDR3 sequence (DNA): TGTGCCAGCAGCTCAGGACTAGCAAAAGAGACCCAGTACTTC. Complete variable domain (other parts from reference TRBV5-5 and TRBJ2-5): DAGVTQSPTHLIKTRGQQVTLRCSPISGHKSVSWYQQVLGQGPQFIFQYYEKEERGRGNFPDRFSARQFPNYSSELNVNALLLGDSALYLCASSSGLAKETQYFGPGTRLLVL.